Shown below are 27 T cell receptor beta chains from a single sample sequenced in a study of T cell responses to AZD1222 COVID-19 vaccine. The data were produced by immunoSEQ multiplex PCR, yet TCRdb's version contains in-frame clones alone and is incomplete. This sample has approximately 100,000 clones, with about nine tenths found just once. The sample was peripheral blood, taken 28 days after the second AZD1222 dose. The origin of the receptors is an adult who received the AZD1222 COVID-19 vaccine.

Regarding this clone: Other DNA sequences in the same sample also yield this CDR3. The V call is TRBV11-3, the J call TRBJ1-1; possibly TRBD1 for D (5 bases). Germline CDR1 is SGHNT and CDR2 is YENEEA. V lost 3 bases to trimming and J lost 3 bases, with 8 bases between them. The CDR3 is 13 residues long. The CDR3 nucleotides are TGTGCCAGCAGCTTGCAGGGAGACACTGAAGCTTTCTTT. Its protein is CASSLQGDTEAFF.

Here the CDR3 DNA reads TGTGCCAGCAGTGATCGCGGGAGCACAGATACGCAGTATTTT. It yields the protein CASSDRGSTDTQYF. The rearrangement links TRBV6-2 or TRBV6-3 to TRBJ2-3, with D perhaps TRBD2 (5 bases). V was cut by 5 bases and J by 0 bases, with 9 bases left in between. CDR3 length: 14 residues. Germline-derived CDR1 and CDR2 are MNHEY and SVGEGT.

Of note for this clone: A clone one base away is much larger, so this may be a read error. This sequence joins TRBV7-8 and TRBJ2-7; D is tentatively TRBD1 or TRBD2 (6 bases each). Trimming took 5 bases from V and 7 from J, leaving 15 bases between them. Germline-derived CDR1 and CDR2 are SGHVS and FQNEAQ. The CDR3 sequence is 13 residues long. CDR3 protein: CASSGPGAGEQYF. CDR3 DNA sequence: TGTGCCAGCAGCGGCCCGGGGGCGGGGGAGCAGTACTTC.

The chain combines TRBV19 with TRBJ2-1; possibly TRBD2 for D (5 bases). CDR3 length equals 16 residues. In germline, CDR1 is LNHDA, CDR2 SQIVND (reference sequence). V was clipped by 1 base and J by 0 bases, with 10 bases between them. The CDR3 bases are TGTGCCAGTAGTATAGTTCCGGCGGGCTCCTACAATGAGCAGTTCTTC. Its translation: CASSIVPAGSYNEQFF.

This chain links TRBV7-9 with TRBJ1-4; 8 bases are shared with TRBD1. This CDR3 has 19 residues. V lost 0 bases, J lost 4 bases, and 13 bases stayed unmatched. Looked up from germline, CDR1 is SEHNR and CDR2 is FQNEAQ (reference sequence). CDR3 sequence: CASSLAPSRDRFGNEKLFF. DNA for the CDR3: TGTGCCAGCAGCTTAGCACCGTCCCGGGACAGGTTTGGTAATGAAAAACTGTTTTTT.

This rearrangement joins TRBV6-1 to TRBJ1-5, with D unclear. Trimming pared 0 bases from V and 6 bases from J, leaving 6 bases between. Germline V gene data show CDR1 as MNHNS and CDR2 as SASEGT. This CDR3 region has 13 residues. In DNA form, the CDR3 reads TGTGCCAGCAGTGAAGCTTGGGTTCAGCCCCAGCATTTT. Amino acid sequence: CASSEAWVQPQHF.

This clone was detected a few times. DNA for the CDR3: TGTGCCAGCAGTTACCCTAGGGGGATTGGGGGACAAGAAGCTTTCTTT. The encoded protein is CASSYPRGIGGQEAFF. The chain carries TRBV6-8 and TRBJ1-1; TRBD1 is a possible D gene (6 bases). Germline V gene sequence: CDR1 MNHGY, CDR2 SAAAGT. This CDR3 is 16 amino acids long. V was cut by 2 bases and J by 8 bases, with 21 bases left in between.

This clone was counted between two and nine times. V is TRBV4-3 and J is TRBJ1-4; D unclear. The germline V and J ends were trimmed by 0 bases and 3 bases, with 11 bases remaining between them. Germline lookup yields CDR1 LGHNA and CDR2 YSLEER. There are 16 residues in the CDR3. CDR3 region: CASSQDRRSSNEKLFF. The CDR3 nucleotides are TGCGCCAGCAGCCAAGATAGGAGGAGTTCTAATGAAAAACTGTTTTTT.

The CDR3, as DNA: TGTGCCAGCAGCTTGGGGCTGGGCAATGAGCAGTTCTTC. Translated, it gives CASSLGLGNEQFF. The gene calls are TRBV11-2 and TRBJ2-1; D may be TRBD1 (5 bases). This CDR3 region has 13 residues. CDR1 is SGHAT and CDR2 is FQNNGV in the germline V gene. Trimming took off 3 bases at V and 6 bases at J, with 9 bases between the two ends. Based on the CDR3 plus reference TRBV11-2 and TRBJ2-1, the full variable domain is EAGVAQSPRYKIIEKRQSVAFWCNPISGHATLYWYQQILGQGPKLLIQFQNNGVVDDSQLPKDRFSAERLKGVDSTLKIQPAKLEDSAVYLCASSLGLGNEQFFGPGTRLTVL.

The chain carries TRBV3-1 (or the pseudogene TRBV3-2) and TRBJ2-2, with D possibly TRBD1 on 5 matching bases. Per the germline V gene, CDR1 is LGHDT and CDR2 is YNNKEL (reference sequence). Trimming left V 4 bases short and J 0 bases short, with 9 bases between. The CDR3 runs to 15 residues. This chain's CDR3 is CASSPQGPNTGELFF. The CDR3 DNA reads as TGTGCCAGCAGCCCCCAGGGTCCGAACACCGGGGAGCTGTTTTTT.

The rearrangement uses TRBV5-1 and TRBJ2-2; 7 bases fit TRBD2. Trimming at V came to 1 base and at J to 2 bases, leaving 5 bases not matched to a gene. Germline V gives CDR1 SGHRS, CDR2 YFSETQ. This CDR3 comprises 16 residues. CDR3 DNA: TGCGCCAGCAGCTTGTGGGTAGCGGGCAACACCGGGGAGCTGTTTTTT. Translation: CASSLWVAGNTGELFF.

The chain combines TRBV19 with TRBJ2-7, with TRBD1 matching over 9 bases. J lost 5 bases, V lost 9 bases, and 11 bases had no gene match. The CDR3 has 14 residues. The germline V gene encodes CDR1 LNHDA and CDR2 SQIVND (reference sequence). The DNA for the CDR3 is TGTGCCAGCGCAACAGGGGGCGCGAATAACGAGCAGTACTTC. Translating it yields CASATGGANNEQYF.

This chain connects TRBV3-1 (or the pseudogene TRBV3-2) to TRBJ2-2; 11 bases match TRBD1. The germline V gene encodes CDR1 LGHDT and CDR2 YNNKEL (reference sequence). The trim removed 3 bases at V and 6 bases at J, leaving 6 bases unmatched. This CDR3 region has 16 residues. In DNA, the CDR3 is TGTGCCAGCAGCCACCCGGGACAGGGGGTCTCCGGGGAGCTGTTTTTT. Encoded protein: CASSHPGQGVSGELFF.

The chain combines TRBV5-1 with TRBJ2-1; D gene ambiguous. Germline values: CDR1 SGHRS, CDR2 YFSETQ. V lost 2 bases and J 2 bases, leaving 11 bases between the germline ends. The CDR3 length is 15 residues. The CDR3 here is CASSFLSTPYNEQFF. In nucleotides, the CDR3 is TGCGCCAGCAGCTTCCTTTCGACGCCCTACAATGAGCAGTTCTTC.

This chain uses TRBV15 with TRBJ1-3; D remains ambiguous. The CDR3 totals 13 residues. The V and J ends lost 0 bases and 4 bases respectively, with 4 bases between them. The germline V gene has CDR1 LNHNV and CDR2 YYDKDF (reference sequence). In DNA form, the CDR3 reads TGTGCCACCAGCAGAGATCCCGGAAACACCATATATTTT. Amino acids: CATSRDPGNTIYF.

The genes are TRBV11-2 and TRBJ2-3; 7 bases align to TRBD1. CDR3 size: 17 residues. V dropped 1 base and J dropped 0; count of bases not matched to a gene: 7. Germline CDR1 reads SGHAT; CDR2 reads FQNNGV. The CDR3 DNA follows: TGTGCCAGCAGCTTAGCGGCAGGGGGATCTAGCACAGATACGCAGTATTTT. Residues: CASSLAAGGSSTDTQYF.

The gene calls are TRBV7-9 and TRBJ2-7, with D possibly being TRBD2 (5 bases). The V gene's germline CDR1 is SEHNR and CDR2 FQNEAQ (reference sequence). CDR3 length: 14 amino acids. V was cut by 5 bases and J by 6 bases, with 17 bases left in between. CDR3 protein: CASSVTGVNSEQYF. CDR3 DNA: TGTGCCAGCAGCGTAACCGGGGTTAACTCCGAGCAGTACTTC.

J is TRBJ1-5 and V is TRBV30; D possibly corresponds to TRBD1 (6 bases). The CDR3 extends over 13 amino acids. Per germline, CDR1 GTSNPN and CDR2 SVGIG (reference sequence). With 0 bases removed from V and 3 bases from J, the gap between germline ends came to 6 bases. The CDR3 region is CAWSVGHNQPQHF. As DNA, the CDR3 is TGTGCCTGGAGTGTGGGACACAATCAGCCCCAGCATTTT.

V is TRBV5-1 and J is TRBJ1-3; D gene uncertain. The V gene lost 2 bases and the J gene lost 0 bases, with 3 bases spanning the gap. Germline lookup yields CDR1 SGHRS and CDR2 YFSETQ. The CDR3 loop spans 13 amino acids. Written as DNA, the CDR3 is TGCGCCAGCAGCTTTAGCTCTGGAAACACCATATATTTT. Protein product: CASSFSSGNTIYF.

V usage is TRBV9 and J usage is TRBJ2-2; 10 bases agree with TRBD1. Germline CDR1 and CDR2: SGDLS and YYNGEE. The CDR3 sequence is 15 residues long. Losses at the gene ends were 3 bases for V and 6 bases for J; bases not matched to a gene: 5. CDR3 protein: CASSGRQGASGELFF. Here the CDR3 DNA reads TGTGCCAGCAGCGGTCGACAGGGGGCGTCCGGGGAGCTGTTTTTT.

The chain joins TRBV5-4 to TRBJ1-4, with 7 bases aligning to TRBD1. Trimming cost V 3 bases and J 7 bases; bases outside gene matches: 6. The CDR3 is 14 amino acids. Germline lookup yields CDR1 SGHNT and CDR2 YYREEE (reference sequence). This CDR3 reads CASSSKGAGEKLFF. The DNA of the CDR3 is TGTGCCAGCAGCTCGAAGGGGGCTGGTGAAAAACTGTTTTTT.

The CDR3 DNA sequence: TGCGCCAGCAGCTTGGAGCACACCGGGGAGCTGTTTTTT. It is translated as CASSLEHTGELFF. The chain carries TRBV5-1 and TRBJ2-2; D call uncertain. The CDR3 has 13 amino acids. Germline loops: CDR1 SGHRS, CDR2 YFSETQ. V was cut by 0 bases and J by 3 bases, with 3 bases left in between.

In its sample, this clone was seen once. The genes are TRBV5-1 and TRBJ2-3; 9 positions agree with TRBD1. CDR1 and CDR2 from the germline V gene are SGHRS and YFSETQ. After removal of 0 bases from V and 3 bases from J, the junction contained 5 bases not matched to a gene. The CDR3 has 16 amino acids. DNA for the CDR3: TGCGCCAGCAGCTTGGCCGACAGGGGGTCAACAGATACGCAGTATTTT. Amino acids: CASSLADRGSTDTQYF.

The chain employs TRBV9 and TRBJ2-2; the D is unclear. The V and J ends lost 2 bases and 6 bases respectively, with 14 bases between them. Germline V gene sequence: CDR1 SGDLS, CDR2 YYNGEE. There are 15 residues in the CDR3. CDR3 in DNA: TGTGCCAGCAGCGTCGGCCTCGTCGGTTCCGGGGAGCTGTTTTTT. Protein product: CASSVGLVGSGELFF.

The gene calls are TRBV7-9 and TRBJ1-5; maybe TRBD1 (6 bases). Germline CDR1 and CDR2: SEHNR and FQNEAQ (reference sequence). Trimming stripped 3 bases from V and 6 bases from J, with 12 bases between. This CDR3 has 14 residues. The CDR3 sequence: CASSFGGALQPQHF. CDR3 in DNA: TGTGCCAGCAGCTTCGGGGGGGCTCTTCAGCCCCAGCATTTT.

The V gene is TRBV4-3, the J gene TRBJ2-7; TRBD2 matches 11 bases. The trim removed 8 bases at V and 1 base at J, leaving 13 bases unmatched. CDR3 length equals 17 residues. CDR1 and CDR2 (germline): LGHNA, YSLEER. The DNA for the CDR3 is TGCGCCAGCCAGCGGGGACTAGCGGCGGAGAGGTCCTACGAGCAGTACTTC. Translated, it gives CASQRGLAAERSYEQYF.

A few counts support this clone. The chain has TRBV27 and TRBJ2-5, with D possibly being TRBD1 (6 bases). CDR1 and CDR2 from the germline V gene are MNHEY and SMNVEV (reference sequence). This CDR3 comprises 12 residues. Trimming pared 8 bases from V and 1 base from J, leaving 8 bases between. This CDR3 is CASRQAQETQYF. The CDR3 DNA reads TGTGCCAGCCGACAGGCCCAAGAGACCCAGTACTTC.